These 13 T cell receptor beta chains were all obtained from the same sample, sequenced in a study of OX40 agonist ivuxolimab in advanced cancers. Profiling relied on immunoSEQ multiplex PCR, and the TCRdb table lists in-frame clones only, not all of them. The sample includes tens of thousands of clones, around 90% of them seen just once. Sequenced material: CD4+ or CD8+ T cells sorted from blood, taken in a trial of the OX40 agonist ivuxolimab. The receptors derive from an adult with an advanced solid tumor such as melanoma, head and neck, liver or kidney cancer.

This chain links TRBV5-6 with TRBJ1-2, with TRBD1 identical over 7 bases. The trim removed 3 bases at V and 4 bases at J, leaving 9 bases unmatched. The CDR3 is 15 amino acids. The germline gives CDR1 SGHDT, CDR2 YYEEEE. CDR3 protein: CASSSRDRELYGYTF. DNA for the CDR3: TGTGCCAGCAGCTCCCGAGACAGGGAACTCTATGGCTACACCTTC.

Concerning this clone itself: This sample includes further DNA sequences coding for the same CDR3. This rearrangement joins TRBV5-4 to TRBJ2-2; 14 bases map to TRBD2. Germline loops: CDR1 SGHNT, CDR2 YYREEE (reference sequence). The CDR3 runs 17 residues. V shed 5 bases and J 1 base; nucleotides not matched to a gene: 4. The CDR3 here is CASRSGLAGGNTGELFF. CDR3 in DNA: TGTGCCAGCAGAAGCGGACTAGCGGGGGGGAACACCGGGGAGCTGTTTTTT.

The gene calls are TRBV7-2 and TRBJ2-5; perhaps TRBD2 as D (5 bases). Trimming stripped 4 bases from V and 0 bases from J, with 9 bases between. The CDR3 is made up of 14 amino acids. Germline-derived CDR1 and CDR2 are SGHTA and FQGNSA. CDR3: CASSSLGYQETQYF. The CDR3 DNA follows: TGTGCCAGCAGCTCACTAGGATACCAAGAGACCCAGTACTTC.

The rearrangement links TRBV5-1 to TRBJ2-7, with 7 bases lining up with TRBD1. The length of the CDR3 is 17 residues. Germline CDR1 reads SGHRS; CDR2 reads YFSETQ. The trim removed 0 bases at V and 0 bases at J, leaving 9 bases unmatched. In DNA, the CDR3 is TGCGCCAGCAGCTTGGTAACAAACAGGGGATTCTCCTACGAGCAGTACTTC. Translation: CASSLVTNRGFSYEQYF.

This clone was observed a single time. This rearrangement joins TRBV5-1 to TRBJ2-3, with D perhaps matching TRBD1 or TRBD2 (5 bases each). The CDR3 consists of 13 residues. Trimming removed 2 bases from V and 6 bases from J, with 10 bases in between. Germline V gives CDR1 SGHRS, CDR2 YFSETQ. The CDR3 reads CASSFSGDDTQYF. CDR3 bases: TGCGCCAGCAGCTTCTCCGGGGACGATACGCAGTATTTT.

This clone was observed once. The chain uses TRBV9 and TRBJ1-1; D is uncertain. This CDR3 comprises 12 residues. With 0 bases removed from V and 7 bases from J, the gap between germline ends came to 7 bases. CDR1 is SGDLS and CDR2 is YYNGEE in the germline V gene. Here the CDR3 reads CASSVGADEAFF. The CDR3 coding sequence is TGTGCCAGCAGCGTAGGAGCAGATGAAGCTTTCTTT.

This clone has just a few counts. The gene calls are TRBV30 and TRBJ1-1, with D possibly matching TRBD1 (5 bases). CDR1 and CDR2 (germline): GTSNPN, SVGIG (reference sequence). V was shortened by 5 bases and J by 0 bases, with 10 bases between the two germline ends. This CDR3 is built from 13 residues. The DNA of the CDR3 is TGTGCCTGGGACAGAAATATGAACACTGAAGCTTTCTTT. Its protein is CAWDRNMNTEAFF.

V usage is TRBV7-2 and J usage is TRBJ2-7, with 9 positions matching TRBD1. Losses at the gene ends were 5 bases for V and 5 bases for J; bases not matched to a gene: 7. Per germline, CDR1 SGHTA and CDR2 FQGNSA. This CDR3 region has 14 residues. The DNA of the CDR3 is TGTGCCAGCAGCCCGGACAGGGGATGGCACGAGCAGTACTTC. Protein sequence: CASSPDRGWHEQYF.

This chain links TRBV2 with TRBJ1-2; 10 nucleotides agree with TRBD1. Losses at the gene ends were 6 bases for V and 4 bases for J; bases not matched to a gene: 11. This CDR3 is built from 16 residues. Germline lookup yields CDR1 SNHLY and CDR2 FYNNEI. CDR3 bases: TGTGCCAGCAGCTCCGACAGGGGGCTATCGTCCTATGGCTACACCTTC. Amino acids: CASSSDRGLSSYGYTF.

This chain joins TRBV7-2 and TRBJ2-7; TRBD2 agrees at 13 bases. J gave up 5 bases and V 5 bases, and 6 bases lay outside the gene matches. Germline V gives CDR1 SGHTA, CDR2 FQGNSA. The CDR3 loop spans 15 amino acids. In nucleotides, the CDR3 is TGTGCCAGCAGCCCCTGGACTAGCGGGGGAAACGAGCAGTACTTC. Its translation: CASSPWTSGGNEQYF.

The CDR3 protein is CAISARTSGTNTGELFF. CDR3 bases: TGTGCCATCAGTGCCCGGACTAGCGGGACGAACACCGGGGAGCTGTTTTTT. The chain is built from TRBV10-3 and TRBJ2-2, with 12 bases fitting TRBD2. Germline V gives CDR1 ENHRY, CDR2 SYGVKD. Unmatched junction bases numbered 3, after V lost 4 bases and J lost 0 bases. CDR3 length: 17 amino acids.

V gene TRBV6-1 combines with J gene TRBJ1-1; weak D call: TRBD1 (5 bases). Germline V gene lookup returns CDR1 MNHNS and CDR2 SASEGT. V was trimmed by 6 bases and J by 4 bases, leaving 12 bases between them. CDR3 length: 13 amino acids. CDR3 bases: TGTGCCAGCAGGGAGAGGGGTTCCACTGAAGCTTTCTTT. It yields the protein CASRERGSTEAFF.

The chain recombines TRBV7-6 with TRBJ2-5; no reliable D call. V dropped 1 base and J dropped 2 bases, with 5 bases sitting between them. The V gene's germline CDR1 is SGHVS and CDR2 FNYEAQ. CDR3 length: 13 residues. CDR3 region: CASSLGRQETQYF. CDR3 in DNA: TGTGCCAGCAGCTTAGGCAGACAAGAGACCCAGTACTTC.